The rows below give T cell receptor beta chains drawn from one sample of a study of vaccination and CD4 T cells after COVID-19. Their antigen targets remain unknown. Using its own MiXCR run on the PCR reads, TCRdb lists one record per CDR3 protein. This repertoire shows around 8,000 distinct CDR3 sequences, roughly 36% found once; its top ten account for 25% to 30%. Sequencing was performed on CD4+ T cells from blood, cultured in vitro. The receptors stem from a human donor in good health. The CDR3 runs from the conserved cysteine through the conserved F or W. The order of the fields is D gene, J gene, clone size, V gene, CDR3 protein, CDR3 DNA. A D gene is named only where the DNA matches it firmly. Size is stated for part of the rows, as once, few or many counts, or as a class when the clone is expanded.

>-|TRBJ2-6|-|TRBV7-8
CASSFPWGGPPSGANVLTF
TGTGCCAGCAGCTTTCCGTGGGGGGGGCCCCCTTCTGGGGCCAACGTCCTGACTTTC
>-|TRBJ2-5|few|TRBV7-3
CASSSMRGETQYF
TGTGCCAGCAGCTCTATGAGGGGAGAGACCCAGTACTTC
>TRBD1|TRBJ1-6|-|TRBV4-1
CASSQEWGEDRGYVRNSPLHF
TGCGCCAGCAGCCAAGAATGGGGTGAGGACAGGGGATATGTTAGGAATTCACCCCTCCACTTT
>TRBD1|TRBJ2-7|-|TRBV10-1
CASSDHIGQGALNEQYF
TGCGCCAGCAGTGACCACATAGGACAGGGGGCATTGAACGAGCAGTACTTC
>-|TRBJ2-2|-|TRBV27
CASSLSRTLDGGELFF
TGTGCCAGCAGTTTATCAAGAACATTGGACGGCGGGGAGCTGTTTTTT
>TRBD1|TRBJ1-2|-|TRBV28
CASSVTGYYGYTF
TGTGCCAGCAGTGTGACAGGGTATTATGGCTACACCTTC
>TRBD2|TRBJ2-1|-|TRBV20-1
CSATEAGGSYNEQFF
TGCAGTGCTACGGAGGCGGGGGGATCCTACAATGAGCAGTTCTTC
>TRBD1|TRBJ1-2|-|TRBV2
CASSEGQGPFRGYTF
TGTGCCAGCAGTGAGGGACAGGGGCCTTTTCGGGGCTACACCTTC
>-|TRBJ1-5|once|TRBV5-6
CASRWGGPSSNQPQHF
TGTGCCAGCAGATGGGGGGGACCGAGTAGCAATCAGCCCCAGCATTTT
>TRBD2|TRBJ2-5|-|TRBV20-1
CSARDRGLAGETQYF
TGCAGTGCTAGAGATCGTGGTCTAGCGGGAGAGACCCAGTACTTC
>-|TRBJ1-6|-|TRBV5-1
CASSLGTERGSPLHF
TGCGCCAGCAGCTTGGGGACTGAGCGCGGATCACCCCTCCACTTT
>-|TRBJ1-1|few|TRBV10-3
CATRGRGPTEAFF
TGTGCCACGCGGGGCAGGGGACCCACTGAAGCTTTCTTT
>-|TRBJ1-6|few|TRBV27
CASSPEGWGSPLHF
TGTGCCAGCAGTCCGGAAGGGTGGGGTTCACCCCTCCACTTT
>-|TRBJ2-3|few|TRBV6-2/TRBV6-3
CASSSGGTDTQYF
TGTGCCAGCAGTTCCGGGGGCACAGATACGCAGTATTTT
>-|TRBJ2-7|-|TRBV7-3
CASSQFDREQYF
TGTGCCAGCAGCCAATTTGATCGGGAGCAGTACTTC
>-|TRBJ1-1|-|TRBV5-1
CASSLGQANTEAFF
TGCGCCAGCAGCTTGGGACAGGCGAACACTGAAGCTTTCTTT
>-|TRBJ1-2|-|TRBV6-1
CASSNGGIYTF
TGTGCCAGCAGTAACGGAGGTATCTACACCTTC
>-|TRBJ1-3|few|TRBV19
CASSSSSSGNTIYF
TGTGCCAGTAGTTCTTCGAGCTCTGGAAACACCATATATTTT
>TRBD2|TRBJ2-3|few|TRBV6-4
CASSGTSGADTQYF
TGTGCCAGCAGTGGGACTAGCGGGGCAGATACGCAGTATTTT
>-|TRBJ2-3|-|TRBV2
CASSVGPSTDTQYF
TGTGCCAGCAGTGTAGGGCCTAGCACAGATACGCAGTATTTT
>-|TRBJ2-7|-|TRBV9
CASSVEGRSEQYF
TGTGCCAGCAGCGTAGAGGGAAGGTCCGAGCAGTACTTC
>-|TRBJ1-2|-|TRBV6-1
CASSNSGLGYTF
TGTGCCAGCAGCAACTCCGGGCTTGGCTACACCTTC
>-|TRBJ2-1|few|TRBV11-2
CASTPPLGYRNEQFF
TGTGCCAGTACGCCTCCATTGGGTTATCGCAATGAGCAGTTCTTC
>-|TRBJ1-2|few|TRBV6-1
CASRDSGTYNYGYTF
TGTGCCAGCAGAGATTCCGGGACATATAACTATGGCTACACCTTC
>TRBD1|TRBJ1-2|-|TRBV5-1
CASSRGQANYGYTF
TGCGCCAGCAGCCGTGGACAGGCGAACTATGGCTACACCTTC
>TRBD2|TRBJ2-1|medium-sized|TRBV20-1
CSARLADNEQFF
TGCAGTGCTAGACTAGCGGACAATGAGCAGTTCTTC
>TRBD2|TRBJ2-3|-|TRBV19
CASSPGLAGTSTQYF
TGTGCCAGTAGTCCCGGACTAGCGGGTACCAGTACGCAGTATTTT
>-|TRBJ1-6|few|TRBV10-1
CAGRPPLHF
TGCGCCGGACGTCCACCCCTCCACTTT
>TRBD2|TRBJ2-7|-|TRBV20-1
CSAREVSGGTYEQYF
TGCAGTGCTAGAGAAGTTAGCGGGGGGACCTACGAGCAGTACTTC
>-|TRBJ2-3|few|TRBV20-1
CSARVAISTDTQYF
TGCAGTGCTAGAGTAGCTATAAGCACAGATACGCAGTATTTT
>-|TRBJ1-2|-|TRBV6-1
CASSSGDANYGYTF
TGTGCCAGCAGCTCTGGGGACGCTAACTATGGCTACACCTTC
>-|TRBJ1-2|-|TRBV9
CASSVGWAGVVGGYTF
TGTGCCAGCAGCGTAGGGTGGGCAGGGGTCGTTGGAGGCTACACCTTC
>-|TRBJ2-1|once|TRBV29-1
CSVERGVGIGEQFF
TGCAGCGTTGAAAGGGGGGTGGGTATTGGTGAGCAGTTCTTC
>-|TRBJ1-1|-|TRBV23-1
CASSLGGETEAFF
TGCGCCAGCAGTCTGGGGGGCGAGACTGAAGCTTTCTTT
>-|TRBJ2-3|few|TRBV6-1
CASRASGTDTQYF
TGTGCCAGCAGGGCATCGGGCACAGATACGCAGTATTTT
>-|TRBJ1-2|few|TRBV6-1
CASSLREYYGYTF
TGTGCCAGCAGTCTTCGAGAATACTATGGCTACACCTTC
>-|TRBJ1-5|-|TRBV24-1
CATGRENQPQHF
TGTGCCACCGGCAGGGAGAATCAGCCCCAGCATTTT
>-|TRBJ2-1|-|TRBV25-1
CASSWYNEQFF
TGTGCCAGCAGTTGGTACAATGAGCAGTTCTTC
>-|TRBJ2-7|-|TRBV20-1
CSARVGNSRNSYEQYF
TGCAGTGCTAGAGTGGGAAACAGTAGAAACTCCTACGAGCAGTACTTC
>TRBD1|TRBJ2-3|-|TRBV7-6
CASSAKQGATDTQYF
TGTGCCAGCAGCGCTAAACAGGGGGCCACAGATACGCAGTATTTT
>-|TRBJ2-1|-|TRBV6-2/TRBV6-3
CASSYSSSYNEQFF
TGTGCCAGCAGTTACTCCAGCTCCTACAATGAGCAGTTCTTC
>-|TRBJ1-1|few|TRBV30
CAWSVRGVEAFF
TGTGCCTGGAGTGTACGAGGGGTTGAAGCTTTCTTT
>-|TRBJ1-1|-|TRBV5-1
CASSRTHRNTEAFF
TGCGCCAGCAGCCGAACTCACCGGAACACTGAAGCTTTCTTT
>-|TRBJ1-5|-|TRBV19
CASSIDRGGYQPQHF
TGTGCCAGTAGTATAGATAGGGGGGGTTATCAGCCCCAGCATTTT
>TRBD1|TRBJ1-5|-|TRBV20-1
CSARSGRGRVWQPQHF
TGCAGTGCTAGAAGCGGCAGGGGGCGTGTTTGGCAGCCCCAGCATTTT
>-|TRBJ1-2|few|TRBV2
CASSEPSPPYGYTF
TGTGCCAGCAGTGAACCCTCTCCTCCATATGGCTACACCTTC
>-|TRBJ2-4|-|TRBV10-2
CASSENLGGLGKNIQYF
TGCGCCAGCAGTGAGAACCTGGGGGGCCTGGGCAAAAACATTCAGTACTTC
>TRBD1|TRBJ2-7|-|TRBV5-6
CASSLGTGLYEQYF
TGTGCCAGCAGCTTAGGGACAGGGCTATACGAGCAGTACTTC
>-|TRBJ2-3|-|TRBV6-1
CASTAGDTQYF
TGTGCCAGCACCGCGGGGGATACGCAGTATTTT
>-|TRBJ2-5|-|TRBV21-1
CASFSWSGEETQYF
TGTGCCAGCTTTAGTTGGTCGGGGGAAGAGACCCAGTACTTC
>-|TRBJ1-5|few|TRBV6-5
CASSYGGNQPQHF
TGTGCCAGCAGTTACGGTGGCAATCAGCCCCAGCATTTT
>TRBD1|TRBJ1-1|few|TRBV19
CASTRRTGSMNTEAFF
TGTGCCAGTACGAGAAGGACAGGGTCCATGAACACTGAAGCTTTCTTT
>-|TRBJ2-5|few|TRBV7-3
CASSVGGIGETQYF
TGTGCCAGCAGCGTGGGGGGAATAGGGGAGACCCAGTACTTC
>-|TRBJ1-6|-|TRBV2
CASTISMGDNSPLHF
TGTGCCAGCACCATTTCCATGGGCGATAATTCACCCCTCCACTTT
>-|TRBJ1-5|few|TRBV6-5
CASSLGEEQPQHF
TGTGCCAGCAGTTTAGGGGAGGAACAGCCCCAGCATTTT
>-|TRBJ2-5|-|TRBV29-1
CSVEAGDQETQYF
TGCAGCGTTGAGGCAGGTGACCAAGAGACCCAGTACTTC
>-|TRBJ1-1|few|TRBV20-1
CSARAYWDPYTEAFF
TGCAGTGCTAGAGCCTACTGGGACCCCTACACTGAAGCTTTCTTT
>-|TRBJ2-2|few|TRBV7-3
CASSLLVPGELFF
TGTGCCAGCAGCTTACTAGTTCCCGGGGAGCTGTTTTTT
>TRBD2|TRBJ2-7|-|TRBV20-1
CSAPGLAEPYEQYF
TGCAGTGCCCCTGGACTAGCGGAGCCCTACGAGCAGTACTTC
>TRBD1|TRBJ1-5|few|TRBV12-3/TRBV12-4
CASSPTGSIPHF
TGTGCCAGCAGTCCGACAGGGTCAATTCCGCATTTT